This TCR beta chain was captured by sequencing in a study of beta chain features in type 1 diabetes. The authors reverse transcribed all of the isolated RNA, so sequencing captured expressed TCRB transcripts. Measured with immunoSEQ multiplex PCR; TCRdb has only the in-frame clones, and not every one. The sample holds roughly 300,000 clones, 6.5% to 10% seen once. On average, the one heparinised blood draw given by each donor was approximately 120 mL. This CDR3 has 16 residues. Germline CDR1 and CDR2: ENHRY and SYGVKD. Trimming shortened V by 0 bases and J by 1 base, and 13 bases separated the two germline ends.

The chain couples TRBV10-3 to TRBJ2-7; D call uncertain. The sample consisted of central memory CD4+ T cells from blood. The clonotype originates from a woman aged 18-29 years in good health. CDR3 DNA sequence: TGTGCCATCAGTGAGTCGTTTTCGGAGAGATCCTACGAGCAGTACTTC. This translates into CAISESFSERSYEQYF.